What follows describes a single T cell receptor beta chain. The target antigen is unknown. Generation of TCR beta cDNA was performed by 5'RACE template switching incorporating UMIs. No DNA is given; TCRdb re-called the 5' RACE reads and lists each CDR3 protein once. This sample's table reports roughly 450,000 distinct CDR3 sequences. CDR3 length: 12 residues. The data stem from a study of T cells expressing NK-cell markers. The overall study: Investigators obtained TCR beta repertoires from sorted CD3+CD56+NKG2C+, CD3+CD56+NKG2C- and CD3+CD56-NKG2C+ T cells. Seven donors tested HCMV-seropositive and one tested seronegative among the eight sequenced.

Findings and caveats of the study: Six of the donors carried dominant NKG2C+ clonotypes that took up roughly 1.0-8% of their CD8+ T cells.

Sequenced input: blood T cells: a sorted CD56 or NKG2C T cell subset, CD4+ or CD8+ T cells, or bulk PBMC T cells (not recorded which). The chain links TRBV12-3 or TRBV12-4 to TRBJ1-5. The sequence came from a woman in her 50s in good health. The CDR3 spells CASRRSDQPQHF.